The next 17 T cell receptor beta chains were all read from a single sample in a study of early T cells in non-severe SARS-CoV-2 infection. TCRdb reprocessed the 5' RACE reads via MiXCR and lists one record per CDR3 protein. The data contain approximately 77,000 distinct CDR3 sequences, roughly 12% of them seen just once; the ten biggest clones take up roughly 15%. The sample here was whole blood, taken at baseline. The receptors shown here come from an adult who was a healthcare worker with PCR-confirmed SARS-CoV-2 infection or an uninfected control (not recorded which). The donor label of this sample is uncertain.

The chain employs TRBV2 and TRBJ1-2; D is unresolved. Germline values: CDR1 SNHLY, CDR2 FYNNEI. V shed 8 bases and J shed 4 bases, with 14 bases lying between them. This CDR3 spans 13 amino acids. The CDR3 sequence: CASRRAVSYGYTF. DNA of the CDR3: TGTGCCAGCCGGCGGGCGGTTTCCTATGGCTACACCTTC.

Only a few counts were recorded for this clonotype. The chain is built from TRBV7-2 and TRBJ2-5; TRBD2 matches at 9 bases. Germline values: CDR1 SGHTA, CDR2 FQGNSA. The CDR3 loop spans 18 amino acids. V lost 0 bases to trimming and J lost 8 bases; unmatched junction nucleotides: 16. The CDR3 here is CASSLAISGGRGQGTQYF. In nucleotides, the CDR3 is TGTGCCAGCAGCTTAGCGATTAGCGGGGGAAGGGGCCAAGGAACCCAGTACTTC.

The V call is TRBV2, the J call TRBJ2-1, with TRBD2 as a possible D gene (6 bases). V was trimmed by 6 bases and J by 9 bases, leaving 24 bases between them. Germline V gene sequence: CDR1 SNHLY, CDR2 FYNNEI. The CDR3 runs 16 residues. CDR3 coding DNA: TGTGCCAGCAGAAAACCGGGACTCAGAGAATCACGTGAGCAGTTCTTC. Amino acids: CASRKPGLRESREQFF.

This clonotype was counted a few times. The chain recombines TRBV4-1 with TRBJ1-2; D is possibly TRBD1 (6 bases). The V gene's germline CDR1 is MGHRA and CDR2 YSYEKL. CDR3 length: 14 amino acids. The germline V and J ends were trimmed by 4 bases and 3 bases, with 12 bases remaining between them. CDR3 nucleotides: TGCGCCAGCAGCCTGGTGAGGGGGGACTATGGCTACACCTTC. Translation: CASSLVRGDYGYTF.

The genes are TRBV10-3 and TRBJ2-7, with D possibly being TRBD2 (6 bases). V lost 6 bases and J lost 3, with 9 bases in between. The CDR3 has 12 residues. Germline-derived CDR1 and CDR2 are ENHRY and SYGVKD. The DNA for the CDR3 is TGTGCCATCAGCCGGGGGAACTACGAGCAGTACTTC. It encodes CAISRGNYEQYF.

This clonotype was picked up many times. The rearrangement joins TRBV20-1 to TRBJ2-7; 8 bases align to TRBD1. V was pared by 2 bases and J by 2 bases, with 11 bases of the junction left unmatched. Germline-derived CDR1 and CDR2 are DFQATT and SNEGSKA (reference sequence). The CDR3 runs to 16 residues. This chain's CDR3 is CSARPFTGTGAYEQYF. The CDR3 DNA sequence: TGCAGTGCTAGACCTTTCACCGGGACAGGAGCCTACGAGCAGTACTTC.

This clonotype has just a few counts. The rearrangement links TRBV3-1 to TRBJ2-2; D not resolved. Per germline, CDR1 LGHDT and CDR2 YNNKEL (reference sequence). V lost 1 base and J lost 9, with 12 bases in between. This CDR3 has 14 residues. Written as DNA, the CDR3 is TGTGCCAGCAGCCAAGCAGCGTATCCCCGGGAGCTGTTTTTT. As protein: CASSQAAYPRELFF. Looking up the rest from reference TRBV3-1 and TRBJ2-2 gives the full variable domain: DTAVSQTPKYLVTQMGNDKSIKCEQNLGHDTMYWYKQDSKKFLKIMFSYNNKELIINETVPNRFSPKSPDKAHLNLHINSLELGDSAVYFCASSQAAYPRELFFGEGSRLTVL.

For the CDR3, the DNA is TGTGCCAGCAGCTTCTACTTAACCATATCCAGGGGTGACACTGAAGCTTTCTTT. As protein: CASSFYLTISRGDTEAFF. V and J are TRBV7-8 and TRBJ1-1; D possibly corresponds to TRBD1 (6 bases). With 3 bases removed from V and 3 bases from J, the gap between germline ends came to 23 bases. The CDR3 consists of 18 residues. Germline assignment: CDR1 SGHVS and CDR2 FQNEAQ.

This clonotype was seen a few times. This chain links TRBV10-3 with TRBJ1-2, with unresolved D. The V and J ends lost 2 bases and 6 bases respectively, with 10 bases between them. Germline V lookup: CDR1 ENHRY, CDR2 SYGVKD. CDR3 size: 13 residues. CDR3 bases: TGTGCCATCAGTGAGACGGACTTCAATGGCTACACCTTC. Translation gives CAISETDFNGYTF.

The chain employs TRBV5-5 and TRBJ2-7; no firm D call. CDR1 SGHKS and CDR2 YYEKEE come from the germline V gene (reference sequence). The CDR3 is 14 residues long. V lost 2 bases to trimming and J lost 5 bases, with 14 bases between them. The CDR3 spells CASSFTATFHEQYF. The CDR3 DNA follows: TGTGCCAGCAGCTTCACTGCAACATTCCACGAGCAGTACTTC.

The V and J genes are TRBV7-6 and TRBJ2-7, with D unresolved. The CDR3 runs to 13 residues. From germline, CDR1 is SGHVS and CDR2 FNYEAQ. Trimming took off 5 bases at V and 3 bases at J, with 11 bases between the two ends. The CDR3 nucleotides are TGTGCCAGCAGCCAGCTGATCGGCTACGAGCAGTACTTC. This codes for CASSQLIGYEQYF.

The chain combines TRBV3-1 with TRBJ2-2; 8 bases agree with TRBD2. The junction had 2 bases not matched to a gene; V was cut back by 3 bases and J by 5 bases. CDR3 size: 14 residues. Germline-derived CDR1 and CDR2 are LGHDT and YNNKEL (reference sequence). CDR3 amino acids: CASSQPGGTGELFF. CDR3 bases: TGTGCCAGCAGCCAGCCGGGGGGGACCGGGGAGCTGTTTTTT.

This clonotype was seen a few times. The V call is TRBV4-1, the J call TRBJ1-2; the D gene is possibly TRBD1 (6 bases). Trimming removed 3 bases at V and 5 bases at J, with 13 bases between. The CDR3 is 14 residues long. Germline V lookup: CDR1 MGHRA, CDR2 YSYEKL. This chain's CDR3 is CASSHVRGLYGYTF. CDR3 bases: TGCGCCAGCAGCCATGTCAGGGGTCTTTATGGCTACACCTTC.

The chain has TRBV7-3 and TRBJ2-1; the match to TRBD2 covers 8 bases. CDR3 length: 16 amino acids. CDR1 is SGHTA, CDR2 FQGTGA, per germline. V shed 0 bases, J shed 8 bases, and the junction held 9 bases outside the gene matches. The chain's CDR3 is CASSLTLSGSRDEQFF. The CDR3 bases are TGTGCCAGCAGCTTAACCCTGAGCGGGAGTAGAGATGAGCAGTTCTTC. Drawing the rest from reference TRBV7-3 and TRBJ2-1, the complete variable domain is GAGVSQTPSNKVTEKGKYVELRCDPISGHTALYWYRQSLGQGPEFLIYFQGTGAADDSGLPNDRFFAVRPEGSVSTLKIQRTERGDSAVYLCASSLTLSGSRDEQFFGPGTRLTVL.

This clonotype showed up just a few times. J is TRBJ2-7 and V is TRBV7-2; D uncertain. Trimming left V 3 bases short and J 6 bases short, with 12 bases between. This CDR3 is 13 amino acids long. CDR1 SGHTA and CDR2 FQGNSA come from the germline V gene. The CDR3 loop is CASSFPARPEQYF. The CDR3 DNA follows: TGTGCCAGCAGCTTCCCGGCCCGACCCGAGCAGTACTTC.

The V call is TRBV3-1, the J call TRBJ2-1; D perhaps matches TRBD1 (6 bases). The length of the CDR3 is 12 residues. The germline V and J ends were trimmed by 4 bases and 12 bases, with 13 bases remaining between them. In germline, CDR1 is LGHDT, CDR2 YNNKEL (reference sequence). In DNA form, the CDR3 reads TGTGCCAGCAGCCCCGAAGTAGGGGGGCAGTTCTTC. Translated: CASSPEVGGQFF.

The V and J genes are TRBV7-2 and TRBJ1-1, with D perhaps matching TRBD1 (6 bases). This CDR3 comprises 13 residues. V lost 3 bases, J lost 2 bases, and 7 bases lay in between. CDR1 and CDR2 from the germline V gene are SGHTA and FQGNSA. The CDR3 loop is CASSLDSNTEAFF. CDR3 bases: TGTGCCAGCAGCTTGGACAGCAACACTGAAGCTTTCTTT.